This entry features one T cell receptor (beta chain) sequence. The authors' processing: Amplifying reference gene primers gave estimates of nucleated cell counts. Sequencing was performed with immunoSEQ multiplex PCR; in TCRdb, only in-frame clones are kept and a portion is missing. V, J and clone size are taken as reported in that table, and D and trimming were inferred from the DNA itself. Altogether 190,000 or so clones are present, approximately 84% being singletons, with the ten largest covering 6.5% to 7%. The data derive from a study of blood T cell repertoires in COVID-19. On the study more broadly: The study drew acute and convalescent COVID-19 samples from the United States, Italy and Spain. In each case, the material was cDNA or gDNA derived from T cells, B-cell-depleted T cells, or PBMCs.

The CDR3 has 16 amino acids. Germline lookup yields CDR1 LNHDA and CDR2 SQIVND (reference sequence). After removal of 6 bases from V and 4 bases from J, the junction contained 10 bases not matched to a gene. This rearrangement joins TRBV19 to TRBJ2-3; 10 bases map to TRBD2. This sequence was found in a human donor with acute or convalescent COVID-19. The donor label of this sample is uncertain. Material: peripheral blood. Written as DNA, the CDR3 is TGTGCCAGTAGCCTCTATAGCGGGAGGAGGTCAGATACGCAGTATTTT. As protein: CASSLYSGRRSDTQYF. Full variable domain (rest looked up from reference TRBV19 and TRBJ2-3): DGGITQSPKYLFRKEGQNVTLSCEQNLNHDAMYWYRQDPGQGLRLIYYSQIVNDFQKGDIAEGYSVSREKKESFPLTVTSAQKNPTAFYLCASSLYSGRRSDTQYFGPGTRLTVL.